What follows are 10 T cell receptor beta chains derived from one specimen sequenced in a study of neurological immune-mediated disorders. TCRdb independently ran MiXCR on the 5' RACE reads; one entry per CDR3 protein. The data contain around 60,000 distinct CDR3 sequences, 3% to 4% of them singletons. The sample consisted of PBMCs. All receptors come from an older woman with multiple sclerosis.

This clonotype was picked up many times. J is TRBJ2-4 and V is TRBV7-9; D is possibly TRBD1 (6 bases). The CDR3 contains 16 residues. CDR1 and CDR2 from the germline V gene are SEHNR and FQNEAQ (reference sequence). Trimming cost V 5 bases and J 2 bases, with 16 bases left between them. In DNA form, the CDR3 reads TGTGCCAGCAGCCTGGGACAACGGTTGACCAAAAACATTCAGTACTTC. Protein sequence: CASSLGQRLTKNIQYF.

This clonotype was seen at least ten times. This CDR3 is CASSATGRDQPQHF. Written as DNA, the CDR3 is TGTGCCAGCAGTGCGACAGGGAGGGATCAGCCCCAGCATTTT. The rearrangement uses TRBV6-1 and TRBJ1-5; 7 bases are shared with TRBD1. The CDR3 totals 14 residues. The J segment lost 5 bases and the V segment lost 4 bases, leaving 5 bases of the junction unmatched. The germline V gene encodes CDR1 MNHNS and CDR2 SASEGT.

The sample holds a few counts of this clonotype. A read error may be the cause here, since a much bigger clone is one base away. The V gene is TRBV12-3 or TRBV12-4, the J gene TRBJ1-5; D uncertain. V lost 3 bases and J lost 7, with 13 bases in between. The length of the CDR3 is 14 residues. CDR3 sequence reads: CASSFREGEQPQHF. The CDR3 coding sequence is TGTGCCAGCAGTTTCCGCGAGGGCGAACAGCCCCAGCATTTT.

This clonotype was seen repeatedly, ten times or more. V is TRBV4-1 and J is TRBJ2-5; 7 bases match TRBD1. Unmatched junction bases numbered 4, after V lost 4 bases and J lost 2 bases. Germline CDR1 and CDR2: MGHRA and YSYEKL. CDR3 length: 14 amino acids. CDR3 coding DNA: TGCGCCAGCAGCCTGCCGGGACAGCAAGAGACCCAGTACTTC. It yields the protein CASSLPGQQETQYF.

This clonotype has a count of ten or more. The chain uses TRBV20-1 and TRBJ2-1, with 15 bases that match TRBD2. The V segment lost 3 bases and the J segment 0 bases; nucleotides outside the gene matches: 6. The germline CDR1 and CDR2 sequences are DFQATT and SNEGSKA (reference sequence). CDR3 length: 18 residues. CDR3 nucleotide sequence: TGCAGTGCTAGGGTGGGACTAGCGGGGGGAAACTCCTACAATGAGCAGTTCTTC. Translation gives CSARVGLAGGNSYNEQFF.

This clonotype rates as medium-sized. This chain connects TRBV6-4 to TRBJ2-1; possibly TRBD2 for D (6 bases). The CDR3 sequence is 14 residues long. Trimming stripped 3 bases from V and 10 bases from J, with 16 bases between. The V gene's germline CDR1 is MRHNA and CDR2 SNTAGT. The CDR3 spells CASSEAPEGTEQFF. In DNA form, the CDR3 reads TGTGCCAGCAGTGAGGCACCGGAGGGGACCGAGCAGTTCTTC.

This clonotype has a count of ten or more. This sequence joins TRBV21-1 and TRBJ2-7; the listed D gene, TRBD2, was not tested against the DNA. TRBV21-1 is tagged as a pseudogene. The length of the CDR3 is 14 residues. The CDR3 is CASSKGQSGYEQYF. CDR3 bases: TGTGCCAGCAGCAAAGGGCAGTCCGGCTACGAGCAGTACTTC.

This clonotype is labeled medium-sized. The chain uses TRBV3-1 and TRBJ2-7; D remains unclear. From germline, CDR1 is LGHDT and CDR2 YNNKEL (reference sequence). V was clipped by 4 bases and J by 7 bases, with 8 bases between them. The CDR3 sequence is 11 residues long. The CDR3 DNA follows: TGTGCCAGCAGCCGCCTGGGGGAGCAGTACTTC. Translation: CASSRLGEQYF.

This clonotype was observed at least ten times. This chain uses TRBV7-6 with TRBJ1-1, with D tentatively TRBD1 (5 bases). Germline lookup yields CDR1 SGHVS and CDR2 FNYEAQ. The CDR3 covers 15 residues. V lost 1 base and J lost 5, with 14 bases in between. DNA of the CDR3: TGTGCCAGCAGCTTAGTAGGGGAGAAAAAGACTGAAGCTTTCTTT. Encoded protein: CASSLVGEKKTEAFF.

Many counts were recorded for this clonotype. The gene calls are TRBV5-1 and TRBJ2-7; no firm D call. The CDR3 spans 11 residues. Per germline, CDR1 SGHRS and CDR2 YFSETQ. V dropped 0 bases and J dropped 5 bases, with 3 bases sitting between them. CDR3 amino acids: CASSLENEQYF. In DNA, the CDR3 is TGCGCCAGCAGCTTGGAGAACGAGCAGTACTTC.